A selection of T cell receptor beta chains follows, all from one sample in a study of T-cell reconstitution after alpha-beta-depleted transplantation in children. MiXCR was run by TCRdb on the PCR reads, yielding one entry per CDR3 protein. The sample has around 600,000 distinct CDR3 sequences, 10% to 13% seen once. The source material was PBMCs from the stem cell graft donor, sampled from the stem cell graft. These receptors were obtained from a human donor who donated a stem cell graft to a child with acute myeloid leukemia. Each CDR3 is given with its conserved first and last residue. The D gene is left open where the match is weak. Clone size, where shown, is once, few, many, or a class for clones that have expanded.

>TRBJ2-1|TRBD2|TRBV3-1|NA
TGTGCCAGCAGCCAAGGGTTGTTGGCGGCTAGCGGGTTAAATGAGCAGTTCTTC
CASSQGLLAASGLNEQFF
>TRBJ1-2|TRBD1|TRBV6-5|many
TGTGCCAGCAGTCCCAGGTTGGGACAGGGGTCCGCCTATGGCTACACCTTC
CASSPRLGQGSAYGYTF
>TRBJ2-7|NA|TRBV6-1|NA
TGTGCCAGCTCCCCCAGCAGTAGCTCCTACGAGCAGTACTTC
CASSPSSSSYEQYF
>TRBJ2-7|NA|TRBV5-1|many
TGCGCCAGCAGCTTGTTTGGGGAAGAAGAAAGCGAGCAGTACTTC
CASSLFGEEESEQYF
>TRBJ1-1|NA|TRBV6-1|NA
TGTGCCAGCAGAAAGGGAGGGACCTCGGGCACTGAAGCTTTCTTT
CASRKGGTSGTEAFF
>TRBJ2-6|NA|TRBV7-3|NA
TGTGCCAGCAGCCGGCAGGGGGCCAACGTCCTGACTTTC
CASSRQGANVLTF
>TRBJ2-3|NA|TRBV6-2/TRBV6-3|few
TGTGCCAGCAGCCTACAGCGACTAAGCGGAACTAGCACAGATACGCAGTATTTT
CASSLQRLSGTSTDTQYF
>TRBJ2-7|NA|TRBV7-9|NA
TGTGCCAGCAGCTCCCGGAATGAGGGAGAGAGGTACTTC
CASSSRNEGERYF
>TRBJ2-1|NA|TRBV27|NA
TGTGCCGGCAGTTTAGGTGGGATGGTTTATGAGCAGTTCTTC
CAGSLGGMVYEQFF
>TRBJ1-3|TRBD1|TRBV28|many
TGTGCCAGCAGCCCCCGGGACAGGGCTCTTTCTGGAAACACCATATATTTT
CASSPRDRALSGNTIYF
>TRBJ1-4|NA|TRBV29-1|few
TGCAGCGGGGGATCGGGGCGTGAAAAACTGTTTTTT
CSGGSGREKLFF
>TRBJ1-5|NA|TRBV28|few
TGTGCCAGCTTGGGGGTTGGGACGAATCAGCCCCAGCATTTT
CASLGVGTNQPQHF
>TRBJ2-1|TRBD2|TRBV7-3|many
TGTGCCAGCAGCTCTGGACTAGCGGGAGGGGATAATGAGCAGTTCTTC
CASSSGLAGGDNEQFF